The 25 T cell receptor beta chains in this list originate from one sample, sequenced in a study of T-cell memory formation after mild COVID-19. TCRdb redid the calling of the 5' RACE reads with MiXCR, one entry per CDR3 protein. The sample has 400,000 to 450,000 distinct CDR3 sequences, roughly 17% seen once. Sequenced input: PBMCs or a T cell subset sorted from them (not recorded which). These TCRs come from a man aged 18-30 years who had mild COVID-19 (a few samples of this study predate the infection). Cell type and time point are not known.

The chain couples TRBV7-2 to TRBJ2-2, with D hard to call. Germline V lookup: CDR1 SGHTA, CDR2 FQGNSA. The ends were cut back, 1 base at V and 2 bases at J, with 5 bases in the middle. This CDR3 has 14 amino acids. CDR3 protein: CASSLVINTGELFF. For the CDR3, the DNA is TGTGCCAGCAGCTTAGTTATAAACACCGGGGAGCTGTTTTTT. Combining the CDR3 with reference TRBV7-2 and TRBJ2-2 gives the whole variable domain GAGVSQSPSNKVTEKGKDVELRCDPISGHTALYWYRQSLGQGLEFLIYFQGNSAPDKSGLPSDRFSAERTGGSVSTLTIQRTQQEDSAVYLCASSLVINTGELFFGEGSRLTVL.

The genes are TRBV19 and TRBJ2-5; TRBD1 matches 7 bases. Germline lookup yields CDR1 LNHDA and CDR2 SQIVND (reference sequence). The CDR3 runs 15 residues. V lost 5 bases and J lost 5; bases outside the gene matches: 11. This chain's CDR3 is CASSPTGPLGETQYF. The CDR3 bases are TGTGCCAGTAGTCCGACAGGGCCGTTGGGGGAGACCCAGTACTTC.

This clonotype was seen a few times. CDR3 nucleotides: TGCGCCAGCAGCCTGGTCACGGGGGCGGGCACAGATACGCAGTATTTT. This sequence encodes CASSLVTGAGTDTQYF. The chain combines TRBV5-1 with TRBJ2-3, with D possibly called TRBD1 or TRBD2 (6 bases each). Looked up from germline, CDR1 is SGHRS and CDR2 is YFSETQ. Trimming pared 4 bases from V and 1 base from J, leaving 16 bases between. This CDR3 has 16 residues.

This chain connects TRBV7-9 to TRBJ1-4; D is ambiguous. The CDR3 sequence is 15 residues long. CDR1 is SEHNR and CDR2 is FQNEAQ in the germline V gene (reference sequence). The V end was cut by 4 bases, the J end by 3 bases, with 12 bases between. The DNA of the CDR3 is TGTGCCAGCAGCTCAGGACCCGCAGCTAATGAAAAACTGTTTTTT. Translating it yields CASSSGPAANEKLFF.

CDR3 in amino acids: CASSNLAREQYV. Written as DNA, the CDR3 is TGTGCCAGCAGCAATCTAGCTCGGGAGCAGTACGTC. The rearrangement uses TRBV21-1 and TRBJ2-7; TRBD2 is the table's D call, not checked against the DNA. TRBV21-1 is a known pseudogene. CDR3 size: 12 residues.

The chain uses TRBV7-2 and TRBJ2-3; D possibly corresponds to TRBD1 (5 bases). The CDR3 totals 16 residues. V gave up 2 bases and J gave up 2 bases, with 14 bases separating them. Germline CDR1 and CDR2: SGHTA and FQGNSA. Here the CDR3 DNA reads TGTGCCAGCAGCTTAAGGTGGGGCGATGACACAGATACGCAGTATTTT. Translation gives CASSLRWGDDTDTQYF. Looking up the rest from reference TRBV7-2 and TRBJ2-3 gives the full variable domain: GAGVSQSPSNKVTEKGKDVELRCDPISGHTALYWYRQSLGQGLEFLIYFQGNSAPDKSGLPSDRFSAERTGGSVSTLTIQRTQQEDSAVYLCASSLRWGDDTDTQYFGPGTRLTVL.

The chain couples TRBV29-1 to TRBJ1-2, with D possibly matching TRBD1 (6 bases). V shed 7 bases and J shed 4 bases, with 19 bases lying between them. The CDR3 covers 14 residues. Germline V gives CDR1 SQVTM, CDR2 ANQGSEA. The CDR3 loop reads CSAQISQGIYGYTF. CDR3 nucleotide sequence: TGCAGCGCCCAGATAAGCCAGGGGATCTATGGCTACACCTTC.

The rearrangement uses TRBV5-5 and TRBJ2-1; D is ambiguous. Trimming took 0 bases from V and 0 from J, leaving 10 bases between them. CDR1 is SGHKS, CDR2 YYEKEE, per germline (reference sequence). The CDR3 extends over 16 amino acids. CDR3 in DNA: TGTGCCAGCAGCTTGGCCGTCACTGCCTCCTACAATGAGCAGTTCTTC. Protein: CASSLAVTASYNEQFF.

Ten or more counts support this clonotype. The CDR3 protein is CASSFGPGINEQFF. The DNA for the CDR3 is TGTGCCAGCAGCTTCGGACCTGGGATCAATGAGCAGTTCTTC. The chain employs TRBV5-4 and TRBJ2-1, with unresolved D. Germline values: CDR1 SGHNT, CDR2 YYREEE (reference sequence). CDR3 length equals 14 residues. The V end was cut by 2 bases, the J end by 6 bases, with 12 bases between.

This sequence joins TRBV7-2 and TRBJ1-5; D is uncertain. The germline V gene encodes CDR1 SGHTA and CDR2 FQGNSA. V was trimmed by 4 bases and J by 1 base, leaving 14 bases between them. The CDR3 is 16 residues long. CDR3 protein: CASSSATGISNQPQHF. CDR3 DNA sequence: TGTGCCAGCAGCTCAGCCACGGGGATAAGCAATCAGCCCCAGCATTTT.

This clonotype was detected a few times. This rearrangement joins TRBV25-1 to TRBJ1-5, with a tentative D call TRBD1 (5 bases). The CDR3 consists of 16 residues. The germline V gene encodes CDR1 MGHDK and CDR2 SYGVNS. V shed 7 bases and J shed 5 bases, with 21 bases lying between them. CDR3: CASTRKGIRVDQPQHF. The CDR3 nucleotides are TGTGCCAGCACCCGAAAAGGGATCAGGGTGGATCAGCCCCAGCATTTT.

This clonotype was picked up a small number of times. The J gene is TRBJ2-2, the V gene TRBV7-9, with D possibly matching TRBD1 (6 bases). Germline V CDR1 and CDR2: SEHNR, FQNEAQ (reference sequence). V lost 4 bases, J lost 5 bases, and 11 bases lay in between. The CDR3 has 14 residues. The CDR3 protein is CASSSDRETGELFF. CDR3 DNA sequence: TGTGCCAGCAGCTCGGACAGAGAGACCGGGGAGCTGTTTTTT.

This clonotype was recorded a few times. V usage is TRBV10-3 and J usage is TRBJ2-5; TRBD2 matches 7 bases. Germline CDR1 ENHRY, CDR2 SYGVKD. The V gene end was trimmed by 10 bases and the J gene end by 2 bases; junction bases not matched to a gene: 7. This CDR3 has 13 amino acids. The CDR3 here is CATYRGGQETQYF. CDR3 coding DNA: TGTGCCACCTATCGGGGAGGGCAAGAGACCCAGTACTTC.

This clonotype was counted many times. J is TRBJ2-3 and V is TRBV21-1; the D segment call TRBD2 is taken from the table without a DNA check. TRBV21-1 is a listed pseudogene. The CDR3 covers 12 residues. DNA of the CDR3: TGTGCCAGGAAGTCCCACCCAGATACGCAGTATTTT. Protein: CARKSHPDTQYF.

CDR3 in DNA: TGTGCCAGCAGTCCCTCGGCGGGGGGGCCCACAGATACGCAGTATTTT. Amino acids: CASSPSAGGPTDTQYF. The J gene is TRBJ2-3, the V gene TRBV27; 9 positions agree with TRBD2. CDR3 size: 16 residues. The V gene's germline CDR1 is MNHEY and CDR2 SMNVEV (reference sequence). The V gene end was trimmed by 5 bases and the J gene end by 2 bases; junction bases not matched to a gene: 8.

The chain is built from TRBV18 and TRBJ1-4; D is uncertain. Between the trimmed V and J ends, which lost 3 bases and 2 bases, there was a span of 7 bases. This CDR3 spans 14 amino acids. Per germline, CDR1 KGHSH and CDR2 LQKENI. This CDR3 is CASSPLQTNEKLFF. In DNA form, the CDR3 reads TGTGCCAGCTCACCGCTACAGACTAATGAAAAACTGTTTTTT.

This clonotype was observed a handful of times. The genes are TRBV6-5 and TRBJ1-2, with 7 positions matching TRBD1. Germline V gene lookup returns CDR1 MNHEY and CDR2 SVGAGI. V dropped 5 bases and J dropped 8; count of bases not matched to a gene: 8. The CDR3 has 13 amino acids. DNA of the CDR3: TGTGCCAGCAGTCTAACAGGGGTGGGAGGCTACACCTTC. It specifies CASSLTGVGGYTF.

Only a few counts were recorded for this clonotype. The rearrangement joins TRBV7-8 to TRBJ2-1; unclear D gene. Trimming pared 5 bases from V and 4 bases from J, leaving 9 bases between. This CDR3 has 13 amino acids. Per the germline V gene, CDR1 is SGHVS and CDR2 is FQNEAQ. The CDR3 DNA follows: TGTGCCAGCAGCGCCGGACCTTACAATGAGCAGTTCTTC. Protein sequence: CASSAGPYNEQFF. The full variable domain, its missing parts supplied by reference TRBV7-8 and TRBJ2-1, is GAGVSQSPRYKVAKRGQDVALRCDPISGHVSLFWYQQALGQGPEFLTYFQNEAQLDKSGLPSDRFFAERPEGSVSTLKIQRTQQEDSAVYLCASSAGPYNEQFFGPGTRLTVL.

On this clonotype: Being one base from a much bigger clone, this may be a read error. The V and J genes are TRBV5-1 and TRBJ1-1; D gene unclear. Trimming pared 3 bases from V and 4 bases from J, leaving 7 bases between. This CDR3 spans 12 amino acids. Germline CDR1 and CDR2: SGHRS and YFSETQ. CDR3 amino acids: CASSSVSTEAFF. CDR3 bases: TGCGCCAGCAGCTCGGTGAGCACTGAAGCTTTCTTT.

The chain carries TRBV2 and TRBJ2-3; the D is unclear. Germline-derived CDR1 and CDR2 are SNHLY and FYNNEI. V was shortened by 6 bases and J by 6 bases, with 10 bases between the two germline ends. CDR3 length: 12 amino acids. CDR3 region: CASRGWSDTQYF. CDR3 bases: TGTGCCAGCAGAGGGTGGTCGGATACGCAGTATTTT.

The chain employs TRBV10-2 and TRBJ2-5; D unclear. CDR1 is WSHSY and CDR2 is SAAADI in the germline V gene. This CDR3 has 13 residues. Trimming removed 2 bases from V and 3 bases from J, with 7 bases in between. In DNA form, the CDR3 reads TGCGCCAGCAGTGAGAGGTGGAAAGAGACCCAGTACTTC. Translating it yields CASSERWKETQYF.

The V gene is TRBV7-2, the J gene TRBJ1-2; D unclear. Trimming pared 2 bases from V and 0 bases from J, leaving 7 bases between. From germline, CDR1 is SGHTA and CDR2 FQGNSA. This CDR3 has 14 residues. CDR3 amino acids: CASSLNGPNYGYTF. Written as DNA, the CDR3 is TGTGCCAGCAGCTTAAATGGCCCTAACTATGGCTACACCTTC.

The chain couples TRBV10-3 to TRBJ2-5, with 10 nucleotides matching TRBD2. Germline V gene lookup returns CDR1 ENHRY and CDR2 SYGVKD. CDR3 length equals 13 residues. After removal of 6 bases from V and 5 bases from J, the junction contained 3 bases not matched to a gene. The DNA for the CDR3 is TGTGCCATCAGCGTGACTAGCGGGGAGACCCAGTACTTC. It codes for CAISVTSGETQYF.

This clonotype came up a few times. The chain is built from TRBV11-2 and TRBJ2-3; 7 bases are a match to TRBD1. V lost 5 bases and J lost 2; bases outside the gene matches: 7. The CDR3 is 15 amino acids. CDR1 is SGHAT and CDR2 is FQNNGV in the germline V gene. The CDR3 DNA sequence: TGTGCCAGCAGCAACAGGGGAATACTCACAGATACGCAGTATTTT. It specifies CASSNRGILTDTQYF.

The J gene is TRBJ2-7, the V gene TRBV4-1, with D perhaps matching TRBD1 (6 bases). The CDR3 is 15 residues long. The V end lost 1 base, the J end lost 5 bases, and 15 bases lay between the germline ends. Germline CDR1 reads MGHRA; CDR2 reads YSYEKL. CDR3 sequence: CASSQVYRGSDEQYF. The DNA for the CDR3 is TGCGCCAGCAGCCAAGTTTATAGGGGGTCAGACGAGCAGTACTTC.